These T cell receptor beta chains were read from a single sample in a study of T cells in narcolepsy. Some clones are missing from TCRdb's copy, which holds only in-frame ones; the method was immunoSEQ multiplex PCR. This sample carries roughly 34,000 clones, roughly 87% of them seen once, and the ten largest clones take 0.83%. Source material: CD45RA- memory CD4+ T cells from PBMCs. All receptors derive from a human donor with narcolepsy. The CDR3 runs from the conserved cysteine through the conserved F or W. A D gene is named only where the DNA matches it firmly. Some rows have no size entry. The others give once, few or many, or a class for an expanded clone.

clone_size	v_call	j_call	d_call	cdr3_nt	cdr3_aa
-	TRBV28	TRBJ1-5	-	TGTGCCAGCAGTTTATCAGGGAGGTCGCTACAGCCCCAGCATTTT	CASSLSGRSLQPQHF
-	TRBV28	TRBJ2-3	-	TGTGCCAGCAGTCGCCCGCCCGGAGGTAGGGCAGATACGCAGTATTTT	CASSRPPGGRADTQYF
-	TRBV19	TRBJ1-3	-	TGTGCCAGTAGTATACTGCCCCAACGGGGTCTTGGAAACACCATATATTTT	CASSILPQRGLGNTIYF
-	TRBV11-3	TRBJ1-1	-	TGTGCCAGCAGCCCTGCGGCGACTGAAGCTTTCTTT	CASSPAATEAFF
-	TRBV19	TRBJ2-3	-	TGTGCCAGTAGTATAGGCCTGGCGACAGATACGCAGTATTTT	CASSIGLATDTQYF
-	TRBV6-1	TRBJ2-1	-	TGTGCCAGCAGTGAAAACTCAGGGTACGGCGGTGAGCAGTTCTTC	CASSENSGYGGEQFF
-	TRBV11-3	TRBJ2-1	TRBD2	TGTGCCAGCAGTATAGCGGGATATCATGAGCAGTTCTTC	CASSIAGYHEQFF
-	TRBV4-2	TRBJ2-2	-	TGTGCCAGCAGCCAGGGAGCGAACTCAAACACCGGGGAGCTGTTTTTT	CASSQGANSNTGELFF
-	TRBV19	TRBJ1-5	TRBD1	TGTGCCAGTAGTCTCGGCCTCCGGGACAGGGCGCGCCAGCCCCAGCATTTT	CASSLGLRDRARQPQHF
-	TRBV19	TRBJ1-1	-	TGTGCCAGTAGCATTGCCCGGGACGAGGCCAGGAACACTGAAGCTTTCTTT	CASSIARDEARNTEAFF
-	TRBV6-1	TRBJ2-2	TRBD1	TGTGCCAGCACGAAGGGGCAGGGGGCTCAGTTTTTT	CASTKGQGAQFF
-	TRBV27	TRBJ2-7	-	TGTGCCAGCAGTTTTATGCGGTCCTACGAGCAGTACTTC	CASSFMRSYEQYF
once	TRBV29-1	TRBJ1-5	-	TGCAGCGTTGGCGGGGCAAATCAGCCCCAGCATTTT	CSVGGANQPQHF
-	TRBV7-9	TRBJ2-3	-	TGTGCCAGCAGCTTAGGGGATGGAGGGGGCACAGATACGCAGTATTTT	CASSLGDGGGTDTQYF
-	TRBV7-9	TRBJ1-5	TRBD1	TGTGCCAGCAGTCTGGACAGGGGGGGCCAGCCCCAGCATTTT	CASSLDRGGQPQHF
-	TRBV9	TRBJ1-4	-	TGTGCCAGCAGTTCGGGGGCCCGTGCAACTAATGAAAAACTGTTTTTT	CASSSGARATNEKLFF